In this sample, the clone carrying this T cell receptor (beta chain) turned up once. Its antigen remains unidentified. The J segment lost 1 base and the V segment lost 7 bases, leaving 4 bases of the junction unmatched. CDR3 size: 13 residues. Germline V CDR1 and CDR2: LGHNT, FRNRAP. The sample is drawn from a study of cytomegalovirus exposure and HLA in healthy donors. The overall study: As released early, the data held 70 million to 95 million unique TCRs from HLA-typed donors. Broader study findings: V segments that were indistinguishable, TRBV6-2 and TRBV6-3 among them, were omitted from analysis. Sequence variants that were highly shared formed a cluster that was likely a sequencing artifact.

Primers included in the PCR were 60 Vbeta and 13 Jbeta primers. Assay: immunoSEQ multiplex PCR; the TCRdb copy retains only in-frame clones and omits some. The sample carries approximately 150,000 clones, about four fifths recorded once. This chain connects TRBV12-5 to TRBJ2-7; 7 bases line up with TRBD2. Sequencing was performed on PBMCs. This TCR was sampled from a girl under 18 in good health and CMV-seropositive. The CDR3 here is CASALGGSYEQYF. CDR3 coding DNA: TGTGCTAGTGCGCTGGGAGGGTCCTACGAGCAGTACTTC.